The 9 T cell receptor beta chains below all came from one sample that was sequenced in a study of response to subunit inactivated influenza vaccine. A single record per CDR3 protein comes from TCRdb applying MiXCR to the RT-PCR reads. Among approximately 290,000 distinct CDR3 sequences, over 20% were seen once, and the ten largest hold approximately 10%. Specimen: PBMCs from blood, collected approximately 20 months after vaccination. Source of these receptors: a man aged 45 to 75 who received an inactivated influenza vaccine.

The rearrangement uses TRBV20-1 and TRBJ2-7, with D possibly matching TRBD1 (5 bases). The V gene's germline CDR1 is DFQATT and CDR2 SNEGSKA (reference sequence). With 1 base removed from V and 3 bases from J, the gap between germline ends came to 13 bases. The CDR3 runs 14 residues. The CDR3 DNA reads as TGCAGTGCTAGAGGGACAACAGTTTACTACGAGCAGTACTTC. Amino acids: CSARGTTVYYEQYF.

The gene calls are TRBV12-3 or TRBV12-4 and TRBJ2-1; 13 nucleotides line up with TRBD2. With V trimmed by 4 bases and J by 8 bases, 8 bases remained unmatched. The CDR3 runs 16 residues. The CDR3 is CASSSPGTSGNDEQFF. CDR3 sequence (DNA): TGTGCCAGCAGTTCACCCGGGACTAGCGGGAATGATGAGCAGTTCTTC.

The chain links TRBV19 to TRBJ2-2, with a tentative D call TRBD1 (6 bases). Germline V gives CDR1 LNHDA, CDR2 SQIVND (reference sequence). Trimming removed 6 bases from V and 5 bases from J, with 16 bases in between. The CDR3 consists of 15 residues. The CDR3 coding sequence is TGTGCCAGTAGCCTGACAGGTTCCTTGACCGGGGAGCTGTTTTTT. Translated, it gives CASSLTGSLTGELFF. Variable domain in full (rest from reference TRBV19 and TRBJ2-2): DGGITQSPKYLFRKEGQNVTLSCEQNLNHDAMYWYRQDPGQGLRLIYYSQIVNDFQKGDIAEGYSVSREKKESFPLTVTSAQKNPTAFYLCASSLTGSLTGELFFGEGSRLTVL.

This rearrangement joins TRBV7-2 to TRBJ1-1; no clear D. Germline CDR1 and CDR2: SGHTA and FQGNSA. The CDR3 runs to 15 residues. V was shortened by 7 bases and J by 2 bases, with 17 bases between the two germline ends. Here the CDR3 reads CASKTGWRVNTEAFF. In DNA, the CDR3 is TGTGCCAGCAAAACCGGCTGGCGGGTCAACACTGAAGCTTTCTTT.

This clonotype has more than one count but fewer than ten. The chain uses TRBV13 and TRBJ2-5; no reliable D call. V was clipped by 1 base and J by 5 bases, with 11 bases between them. This CDR3 has 14 amino acids. The germline V gene encodes CDR1 PRHDT and CDR2 FYEKMQ (reference sequence). The CDR3 loop is CASSLEFRGETQYF. The CDR3, as DNA: TGTGCCAGCAGCTTAGAATTTCGTGGTGAGACCCAGTACTTC.

The DNA for the CDR3 is TGTGCCTGGGCACTCCGGACAGGGTATGGCTACACCTTC. Translated: CAWALRTGYGYTF. This sequence joins TRBV30 and TRBJ1-2, with 8 bases aligning to TRBD1. V lost 5 bases to trimming and J lost 5 bases; unmatched junction nucleotides: 7. In germline, CDR1 is GTSNPN, CDR2 SVGIG (reference sequence). This CDR3 comprises 13 residues.

At least ten counts were recorded for this clonotype. This chain connects TRBV11-2 to TRBJ2-1; maybe TRBD2 (7 bases). CDR3 length: 16 amino acids. V lost 5 bases and J lost 6, with 20 bases in between. Germline V CDR1 and CDR2: SGHAT, FQNNGV. CDR3 residues: CASSRAGTRLLNEQFF. Here the CDR3 DNA reads TGTGCCAGCAGCCGAGCGGGGACAAGACTCCTCAATGAGCAGTTCTTC. The variable domain in full, completed from reference TRBV11-2 and TRBJ2-1, reads EAGVAQSPRYKIIEKRQSVAFWCNPISGHATLYWYQQILGQGPKLLIQFQNNGVVDDSQLPKDRFSAERLKGVDSTLKIQPAKLEDSAVYLCASSRAGTRLLNEQFFGPGTRLTVL.

The sample holds one count of this clonotype. In DNA, the CDR3 is TGTGCCAGCAGCGTAGGACTAGCGGTTAGCTCCTACAATGAGCAGTTCTTC. Protein sequence: CASSVGLAVSSYNEQFF. The chain has TRBV7-2 and TRBJ2-1; 10 nucleotides agree with TRBD2. Per germline, CDR1 SGHTA and CDR2 FQGNSA. The J segment lost 0 bases and the V segment lost 5 bases, leaving 7 bases of the junction unmatched. The CDR3 extends over 17 amino acids.

The sample holds a few counts of this clonotype. The junction shows a germline mismatch at one end, possibly a read error. The chain employs TRBV4-2 and TRBJ2-3, with no clear D. The germline CDR1 and CDR2 sequences are LGHNA and YNFKEQ. This CDR3 contains 17 residues. The CDR3 sequence: CASSPLLTATHTNTQYF. CDR3 in DNA: TGTGCCAGCAGCCCACTTCTCACCGCCACCCACACAAATACGCAGTATTTT.